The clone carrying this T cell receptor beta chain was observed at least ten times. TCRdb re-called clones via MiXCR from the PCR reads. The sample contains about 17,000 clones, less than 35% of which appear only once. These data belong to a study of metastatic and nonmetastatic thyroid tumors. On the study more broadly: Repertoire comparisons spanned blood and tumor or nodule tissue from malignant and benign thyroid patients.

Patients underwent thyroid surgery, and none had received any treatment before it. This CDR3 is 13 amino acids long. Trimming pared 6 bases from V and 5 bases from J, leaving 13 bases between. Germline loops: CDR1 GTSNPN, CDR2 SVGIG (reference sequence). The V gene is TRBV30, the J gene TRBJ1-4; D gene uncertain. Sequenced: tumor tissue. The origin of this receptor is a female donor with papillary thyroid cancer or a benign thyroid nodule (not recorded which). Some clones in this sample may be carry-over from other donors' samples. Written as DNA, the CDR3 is TGTGCCTGCCGGCGGGCGATAAATGAAAAACTGTTTTTT. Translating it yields CACRRAINEKLFF.